A selection of T cell receptor beta chains follows, all from one sample in a study of T cell repertoires in aging, cancer and after chemotherapy. TCRdb processed the multiplex PCR reads anew with MiXCR; each CDR3 protein has one entry. There are almost 5,000 distinct CDR3 sequences in the sample; around 20% occur only once, and 8% to 10% lies in the top ten. The sequencing input was blood. All receptors come from a human donor in good health. The donor label of this sample is uncertain. Both conserved end residues are part of each CDR3. D genes are given only for firm matches. Rows may omit the clone size; those that give it use once, few, many or a size class.

d_call: .
clone_size: medium-sized
v_call: TRBV6-1
cdr3_length: 15
j_call: TRBJ2-7
cdr3_aa: CASSEGLGVSYEQYF
cdr3_nt: TGTGCCAGCAGTGAAGGTTTGGGGGTCTCCTACGAGCAGTACTTC

d_call: TRBD1
clone_size: medium-sized
v_call: TRBV18
cdr3_length: 14
j_call: TRBJ1-2
cdr3_aa: CASSLTGVDYGYTF
cdr3_nt: TGTGCCAGCTCACTGACAGGGGTAGACTATGGCTACACCTTC

d_call: .
clone_size: medium-sized
v_call: TRBV7-6
cdr3_length: 15
j_call: TRBJ1-5
cdr3_aa: CASSLAWGSNQPQHF
cdr3_nt: TGTGCCAGCAGCTTAGCCTGGGGGAGCAATCAGCCCCAGCATTTT

d_call: TRBD1
clone_size: .
v_call: TRBV27
cdr3_length: 14
j_call: TRBJ2-2
cdr3_aa: CASRGQGYTGELFF
cdr3_nt: TGTGCCAGCAGGGGACAGGGGTACACCGGGGAGCTGTTTTTT

d_call: .
clone_size: .
v_call: TRBV5-1
cdr3_length: 14
j_call: TRBJ1-1
cdr3_aa: CASSLDIAVTEAFF
cdr3_nt: TGCGCCAGCAGCTTGGACATTGCGGTCACTGAAGCTTTCTTT

d_call: TRBD1
clone_size: .
v_call: TRBV2
cdr3_length: 12
j_call: TRBJ1-1
cdr3_aa: CASRADRAKTFF
cdr3_nt: TGTGCCAGCAGGGCGGACAGGGCGAAAACTTTCTTT

d_call: TRBD2
clone_size: .
v_call: TRBV29-1
cdr3_length: 14
j_call: TRBJ2-3
cdr3_aa: CSVEGTSGADTQYF
cdr3_nt: TGCAGCGTTGAAGGGACTAGCGGGGCAGATACGCAGTATTTT

d_call: TRBD1
clone_size: medium-sized
v_call: TRBV18
cdr3_length: 14
j_call: TRBJ2-5
cdr3_aa: CASSPGTGGKTQYF
cdr3_nt: TGTGCCAGCTCTCCCGGGACAGGGGGAAAGACCCAGTACTTC

d_call: TRBD2
clone_size: medium-sized
v_call: TRBV7-9
cdr3_length: 17
j_call: TRBJ2-2
cdr3_aa: CASSQPTSGGPTGELFF
cdr3_nt: TGTGCCAGCAGCCAACCTACTAGCGGGGGCCCGACCGGGGAGCTGTTTTTT

d_call: TRBD1
clone_size: medium-sized
v_call: TRBV24-1
cdr3_length: 17
j_call: TRBJ2-2
cdr3_aa: CAAREPQGAGSIGELFF
cdr3_nt: TGTGCCGCCCGAGAGCCTCAGGGGGCCGGATCAATCGGGGAGCTGTTTTTT

d_call: TRBD2
clone_size: medium-sized
v_call: TRBV6-6
cdr3_length: 17
j_call: TRBJ2-6
cdr3_aa: CASSYSTSGSGANVLTF
cdr3_nt: TGTGCCAGCAGTTACTCGACTAGCGGCTCTGGGGCCAACGTCCTGACTTTC

d_call: TRBD2
clone_size: .
v_call: TRBV29-1
cdr3_length: 14
j_call: TRBJ2-1
cdr3_aa: CSVEALAGEGEQFF
cdr3_nt: TGCAGCGTTGAAGCGCTAGCGGGAGAGGGTGAGCAGTTCTTC

d_call: .
clone_size: medium-sized
v_call: TRBV29-1
cdr3_length: 11
j_call: TRBJ2-7
cdr3_aa: CSGGGSYEQYF
cdr3_nt: TGCAGCGGAGGGGGGTCCTACGAGCAGTACTTC

d_call: .
clone_size: medium-sized
v_call: TRBV15
cdr3_length: 14
j_call: TRBJ1-6
cdr3_aa: CATSRPDYNSPLHF
cdr3_nt: TGTGCCACCAGCAGGCCGGATTATAATTCACCCCTCCACTTT

d_call: .
clone_size: few
v_call: TRBV5-1
cdr3_length: 13
j_call: TRBJ2-7
cdr3_aa: CASSLGVAYEQYF
cdr3_nt: TGCGCCAGCAGCTTGGGGGTTGCTTACGAGCAGTACTTC